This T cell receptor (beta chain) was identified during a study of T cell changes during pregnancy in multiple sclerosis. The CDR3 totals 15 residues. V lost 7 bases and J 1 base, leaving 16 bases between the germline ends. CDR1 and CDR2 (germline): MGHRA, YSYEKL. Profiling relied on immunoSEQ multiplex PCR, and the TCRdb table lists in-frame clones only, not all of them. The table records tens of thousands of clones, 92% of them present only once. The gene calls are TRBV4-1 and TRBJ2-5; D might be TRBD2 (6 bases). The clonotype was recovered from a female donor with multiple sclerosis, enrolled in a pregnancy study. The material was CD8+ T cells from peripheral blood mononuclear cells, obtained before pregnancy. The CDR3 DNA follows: TGCGCCAGCACCACCAAGAGGGGACTCCAAGAGACCCAGTACTTC. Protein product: CASTTKRGLQETQYF.